The TCR beta chain under discussion was sequenced for a study of identical twins. Points from the study as a whole: The models systematically underestimated how much out-of-frame TCR alpha was shared in monozygotic twins.

All donors comprised healthy Caucasians. Comment on this clonotype: Antigen unknown.

Template switching added a universal primer site; cDNA carried unique molecular identifiers. TCRdb processed the 5' RACE reads anew with MiXCR; each CDR3 protein has one entry. Of roughly 1,500,000 distinct CDR3 sequences in the sample, around a third are singletons; the top ten hold about 0.25%. Germline lookup yields CDR1 LNHDA and CDR2 SQIVND (reference sequence). The germline V and J ends were trimmed by 3 bases and 0 bases, with 9 bases remaining between them. The CDR3 totals 15 residues. This sequence was found in a newborn girl in good health. This chain links TRBV19 with TRBJ1-5; D is unclear. Sequenced: cord blood. CDR3 protein: CASSIRVYSNQPQHF. CDR3 DNA sequence: TGTGCCAGTAGTATTAGGGTCTATAGCAATCAGCCCCAGCATTTT. Filled out from reference TRBV19 and TRBJ1-5, the complete variable domain reads DGGITQSPKYLFRKEGQNVTLSCEQNLNHDAMYWYRQDPGQGLRLIYYSQIVNDFQKGDIAEGYSVSREKKESFPLTVTSAQKNPTAFYLCASSIRVYSNQPQHFGDGTRLSIL.